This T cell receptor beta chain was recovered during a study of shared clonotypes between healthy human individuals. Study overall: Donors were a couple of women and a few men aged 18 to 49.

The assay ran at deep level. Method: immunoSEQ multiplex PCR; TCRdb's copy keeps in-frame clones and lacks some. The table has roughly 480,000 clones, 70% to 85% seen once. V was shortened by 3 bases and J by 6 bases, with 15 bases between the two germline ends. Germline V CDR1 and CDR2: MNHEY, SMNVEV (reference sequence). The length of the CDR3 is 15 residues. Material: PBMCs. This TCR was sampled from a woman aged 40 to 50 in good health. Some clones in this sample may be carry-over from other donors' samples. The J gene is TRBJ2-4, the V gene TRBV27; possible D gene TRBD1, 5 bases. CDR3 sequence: CASSFLSSTANIQYF. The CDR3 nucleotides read TGTGCCAGCAGTTTCCTCTCCTCGACAGCAAACATTCAGTACTTC.